This is a list of T cell receptor beta chains from one sample in a study of blood T cell repertoires in COVID-19. Clones were read by immunoSEQ multiplex PCR, and TCRdb kept only the in-frame ones, dropping some. This table holds about 120,000 clones, approximately 84% found once. Sequenced sample: peripheral blood. The receptors were gathered from a man in his 70s with active or convalescent COVID-19. Both conserved end residues are part of each CDR3. D genes are given only for firm matches. The size of a clone is reported for some rows only, either as once, few or many, or as a class for expanded clones.

J gene | V gene | clone size | D gene | CDR3 protein | CDR3 DNA
TRBJ2-3 | TRBV9 | NA | TRBD2 | CASSATSGRPHTDTQYF | TGTGCCAGCAGCGCTACTAGCGGGAGGCCTCACACAGATACGCAGTATTTT
TRBJ2-1 | TRBV3-1/TRBV3-2 | few | TRBD2 | CASSRASGGYYNEQFF | TGTGCCAGCAGCCGCGCTAGCGGGGGATACTACAATGAGCAGTTCTTC
TRBJ2-7 | TRBV7-6 | NA | TRBD2 | CASSPGGTSGRIYEQYF | TGTGCCAGCAGCCCAGGGGGGACTAGCGGGAGAATCTACGAGCAGTACTTC
TRBJ2-3 | TRBV3-1/TRBV3-2 | NA | NA | CASSRLGSTDTQYF | TGTGCCAGCAGCCGACTAGGAAGCACAGATACGCAGTATTTT
TRBJ1-2 | TRBV5-1 | NA | TRBD1 | CASSWGQGLYYGYTF | TGCGCCAGCAGCTGGGGACAGGGCCTCTACTATGGCTACACCTTC
TRBJ2-7 | TRBV6-5 | NA | TRBD2 | CASSFGTSGSYEQYF | TGTGCCAGCAGTTTTGGGACTAGCGGGAGTTACGAGCAGTACTTC
TRBJ1-3 | TRBV11-2 | few | NA | CASSLFGGSGNTIYF | TGTGCCAGCAGCTTATTCGGGGGATCTGGAAACACCATATATTTT
TRBJ1-6 | TRBV27 | NA | NA | CASSLIGERVGSPLHF | TGTGCCAGCAGTTTAATCGGGGAAAGGGTGGGCTCACCCCTCCACTTT
TRBJ2-3 | TRBV7-9 | NA | TRBD2 | CASSFGTSGTDTQYF | TGTGCCAGCTCATTCGGGACTAGCGGAACAGATACGCAGTATTTT
TRBJ2-1 | TRBV7-8 | few | TRBD1 | CASSAPPGGGNNEQFF | TGTGCCAGCAGCGCCCCTCCAGGGGGCGGAAACAATGAGCAGTTCTTC
TRBJ2-2 | TRBV9 | NA | TRBD1 | CASSEERTGDTGELFF | TGTGCCAGCAGCGAGGAACGGACAGGGGACACCGGGGAGCTGTTTTTT
TRBJ2-5 | TRBV3-1/TRBV3-2 | NA | TRBD2 | CASANRGGQVETQYF | TGTGCCAGCGCCAACCGGGGGGGCCAGGTGGAGACCCAGTACTTC
TRBJ2-5 | TRBV11-1 | NA | NA | CASCRGTSYQETQYF | TGTGCCAGCTGCAGAGGAACTTCGTACCAAGAGACCCAGTACTTC
TRBJ2-5 | TRBV7-7 | NA | NA | CASSLEPGQETQYF | TGTGCTAGCAGCTTAGAGCCAGGGCAAGAGACCCAGTACTTC
TRBJ2-3 | TRBV18 | NA | NA | CASSPSMAGLTDTQYF | TGTGCCAGCTCACCTAGTATGGCAGGGCTCACAGATACGCAGTATTTT
TRBJ2-3 | TRBV18 | NA | NA | CASSPTSRTDTQYF | TGTGCCAGCTCACCCACTAGTAGGACAGATACGCAGTATTTT
TRBJ2-7 | TRBV4-3 | NA | TRBD1 | CASSQDRTGADEQYF | TGCGCCAGCAGCCAAGATAGGACAGGGGCGGACGAGCAGTACTTC
TRBJ1-3 | TRBV6-5 | NA | TRBD1 | CASSQGTGVYTIYF | TGTGCCAGCAGCCAGGGGACAGGGGTCTACACCATATATTTT
TRBJ2-3 | TRBV29-1 | NA | TRBD2 | CSVCARVLAGDGSDTQYF | TGCAGCGTCTGCGCGCGGGTACTAGCGGGAGACGGGTCAGATACGCAGTATTTT
TRBJ2-7 | TRBV28 | once | TRBD1 | CASSLVSGQGAFGQYF | TGTGCCAGCAGTTTAGTGTCGGGACAGGGGGCGTTTGGGCAGTACTTC
TRBJ2-2 | TRBV18 | once | TRBD1 | CASSPGKGTVTGELFF | TGTGCCAGCTCACCAGGAAAGGGGACAGTCACCGGGGAGCTGTTTTTT
TRBJ2-3 | TRBV7-6 | NA | NA | CASSWETSFNTDTQYF | TGTGCCAGCAGCTGGGAGACTAGTTTTAACACAGATACGCAGTATTTT